This T cell receptor (beta chain) was profiled in a study of blood T cells in healthy people across ages. The overall study: Template switching recovered approximately one barcoded beta molecule for every two T cells.

Per the germline V gene, CDR1 is SQVTM and CDR2 is ANQGSEA. The CDR3 covers 12 residues. The V and J ends lost 7 bases and 0 bases, in that order; junction bases with no gene match: 1. A second PCR, run for roughly 7 to 12 cycles, used a sample-barcoded 5' primer plus a J-beta primer mix. TCRdb reprocessed the 5' RACE reads via MiXCR and lists one record per CDR3 protein. The sample contains more than 1.4 million distinct CDR3 sequences, about 43% of which appear only once. This receptor was taken from a woman aged 18-29 years in good health. V and J are TRBV29-1 and TRBJ1-2; 8 nucleotides agree with TRBD1. The sample comprised blood. This chain's CDR3 is CSGTGPNYGYTF. As DNA, the CDR3 is TGCAGCGGGACAGGGCCTAACTATGGCTACACCTTC.